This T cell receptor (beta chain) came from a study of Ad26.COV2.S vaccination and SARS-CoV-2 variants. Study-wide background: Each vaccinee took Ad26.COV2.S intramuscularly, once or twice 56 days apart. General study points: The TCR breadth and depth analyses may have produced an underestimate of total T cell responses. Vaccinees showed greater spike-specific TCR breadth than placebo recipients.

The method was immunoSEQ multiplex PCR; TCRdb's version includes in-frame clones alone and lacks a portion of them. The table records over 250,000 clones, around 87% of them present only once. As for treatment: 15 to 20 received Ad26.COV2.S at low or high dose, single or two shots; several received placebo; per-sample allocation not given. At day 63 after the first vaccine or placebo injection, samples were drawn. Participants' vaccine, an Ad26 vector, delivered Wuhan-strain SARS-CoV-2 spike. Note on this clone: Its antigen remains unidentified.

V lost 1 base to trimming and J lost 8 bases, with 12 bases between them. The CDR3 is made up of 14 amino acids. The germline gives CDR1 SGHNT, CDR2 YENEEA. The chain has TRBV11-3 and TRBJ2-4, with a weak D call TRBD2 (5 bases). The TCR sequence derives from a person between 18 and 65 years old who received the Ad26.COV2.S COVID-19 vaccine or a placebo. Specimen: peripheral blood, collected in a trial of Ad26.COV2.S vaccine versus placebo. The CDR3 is CASSLGPSQDIQYF. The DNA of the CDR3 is TGTGCCAGCAGCTTAGGCCCTAGCCAGGACATTCAGTACTTC. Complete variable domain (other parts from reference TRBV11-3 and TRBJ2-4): EAGVVQSPRYKIIEKKQPVAFWCNPISGHNTLYWYLQNLGQGPELLIRYENEEAVDDSQLPKDRFSAERLKGVDSTLKIQPAELGDSAVYLCASSLGPSQDIQYFGAGTRLSVL.